This T cell receptor (beta chain) was observed in a study of control samples from healthy donors and cancer patients. The table came from immunoSEQ multiplex PCR; TCRdb's copy has only in-frame clones and leaves some out. This table holds roughly 170,000 clones, around 90% found once. Germline-derived CDR1 and CDR2 are SGHNT and YYREEE (reference sequence). This CDR3 has 17 amino acids. Trimming took 3 bases from V and 0 from J; bases not matched to a gene: 9. This rearrangement joins TRBV5-4 to TRBJ1-2, with 9 bases that match TRBD1. The receptor's source is a woman aged 40 to 49 in good health. Sample: blood. The CDR3, as DNA: TGTGCCAGCAGCTACGGGACAGGGTCGCAAGCTAACTATGGCTACACCTTC. Its translation: CASSYGTGSQANYGYTF.